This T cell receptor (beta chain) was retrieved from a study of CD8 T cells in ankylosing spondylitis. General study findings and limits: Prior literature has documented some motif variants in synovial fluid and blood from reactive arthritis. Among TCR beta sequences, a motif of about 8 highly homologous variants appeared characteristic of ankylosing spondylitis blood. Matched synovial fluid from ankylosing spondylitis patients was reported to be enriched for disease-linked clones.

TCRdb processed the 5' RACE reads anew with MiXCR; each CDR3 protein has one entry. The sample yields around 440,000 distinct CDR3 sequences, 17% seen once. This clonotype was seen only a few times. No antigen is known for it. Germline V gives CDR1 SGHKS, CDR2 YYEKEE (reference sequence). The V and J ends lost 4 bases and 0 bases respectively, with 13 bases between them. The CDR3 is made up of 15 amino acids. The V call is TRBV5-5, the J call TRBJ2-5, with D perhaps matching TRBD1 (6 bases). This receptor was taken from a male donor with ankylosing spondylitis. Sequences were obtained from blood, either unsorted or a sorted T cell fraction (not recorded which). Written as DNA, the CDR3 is TGTGCCAGCAGCGGTGGGACAACGTACCAAGAGACCCAGTACTTC. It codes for CASSGGTTYQETQYF.